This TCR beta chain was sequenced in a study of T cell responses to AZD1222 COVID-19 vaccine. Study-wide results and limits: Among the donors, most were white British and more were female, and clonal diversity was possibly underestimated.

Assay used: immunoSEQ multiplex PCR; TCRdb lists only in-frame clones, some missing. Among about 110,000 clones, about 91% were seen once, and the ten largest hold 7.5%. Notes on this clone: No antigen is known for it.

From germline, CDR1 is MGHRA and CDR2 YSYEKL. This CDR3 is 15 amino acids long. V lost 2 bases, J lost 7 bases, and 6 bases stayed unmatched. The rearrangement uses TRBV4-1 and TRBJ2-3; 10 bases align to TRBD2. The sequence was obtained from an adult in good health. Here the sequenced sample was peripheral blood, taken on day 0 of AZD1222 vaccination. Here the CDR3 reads CASSQLAGVQYTQYF. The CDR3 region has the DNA TGCGCCAGCAGCCAACTAGCGGGAGTACAGTATACGCAGTATTTT.